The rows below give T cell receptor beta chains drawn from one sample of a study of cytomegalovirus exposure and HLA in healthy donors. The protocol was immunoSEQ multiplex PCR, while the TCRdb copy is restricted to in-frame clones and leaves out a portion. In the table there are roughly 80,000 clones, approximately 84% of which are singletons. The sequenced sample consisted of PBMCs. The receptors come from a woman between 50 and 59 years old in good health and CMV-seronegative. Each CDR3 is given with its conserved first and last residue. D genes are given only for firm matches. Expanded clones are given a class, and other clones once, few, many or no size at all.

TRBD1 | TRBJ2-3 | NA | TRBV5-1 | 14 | CASIPGTDTDTQYF | TGCGCCAGCATACCCGGGACAGACACAGATACGCAGTATTTT
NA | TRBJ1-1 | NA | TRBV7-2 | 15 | CASIPRAGLGTEAFF | TGTGCCAGCATCCCCAGGGCAGGGCTAGGCACTGAAGCTTTCTTT
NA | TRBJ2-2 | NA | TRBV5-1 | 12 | CASSLVSGELFF | TGCGCCAGCAGCTTGGTCTCCGGGGAGCTGTTTTTT
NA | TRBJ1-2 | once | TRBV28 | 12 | CASSLGGDGYTF | TGTGCCAGCAGTTTGGGAGGGGATGGCTACACCTTC
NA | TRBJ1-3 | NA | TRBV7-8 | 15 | CASSFKDTSGNTIYF | TGTGCCAGCAGCTTTAAAGACACATCTGGAAACACCATATATTTT
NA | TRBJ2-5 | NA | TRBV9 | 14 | CASSPLRGQETQYF | TGTGCCAGCAGCCCCCTACGCGGTCAAGAGACCCAGTACTTC
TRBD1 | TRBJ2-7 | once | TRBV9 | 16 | CASSPRWATGRYEQYF | TGTGCCAGCAGCCCCCGATGGGCGACAGGGCGCTACGAGCAGTACTTC
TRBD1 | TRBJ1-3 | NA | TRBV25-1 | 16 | CASSGTYRGIGNTIYF | TGTGCCAGCAGTGGCACTTACAGGGGAATTGGAAACACCATATATTTT
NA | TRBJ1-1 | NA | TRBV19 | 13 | CASSTGRNTEAFF | TGTGCCAGTAGTACGGGTCGGAACACTGAAGCTTTCTTT
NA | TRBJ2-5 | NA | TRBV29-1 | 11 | CSVESRETQYF | TGCAGCGTCGAAAGTCGGGAGACCCAGTACTTC